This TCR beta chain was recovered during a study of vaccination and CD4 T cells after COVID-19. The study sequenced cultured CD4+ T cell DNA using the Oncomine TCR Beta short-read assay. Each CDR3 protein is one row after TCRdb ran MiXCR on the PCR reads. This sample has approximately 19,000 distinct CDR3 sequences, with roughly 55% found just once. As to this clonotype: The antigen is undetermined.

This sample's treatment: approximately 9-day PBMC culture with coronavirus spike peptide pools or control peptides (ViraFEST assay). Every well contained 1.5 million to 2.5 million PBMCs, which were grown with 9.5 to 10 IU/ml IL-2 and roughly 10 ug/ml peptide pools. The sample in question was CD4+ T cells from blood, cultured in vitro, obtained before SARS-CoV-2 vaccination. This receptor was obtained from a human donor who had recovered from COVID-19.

CDR3 DNA: TGTGCCACCAGTTGGGGACAGGGGGATAACACCGGGGAGCTGTTTTTT. It encodes CATSWGQGDNTGELFF. This chain links TRBV15 with TRBJ2-2; 11 positions agree with TRBD1. Germline V gene sequence: CDR1 LNHNV, CDR2 YYDKDF (reference sequence). CDR3 length equals 16 residues. With V trimmed by 6 bases and J by 2 bases, 5 bases remained unmatched.